The 26 T cell receptor beta chains below were found in one sample sequenced in a study of neurological immune-mediated disorders. TCRdb passed the 5' RACE reads through MiXCR, listing each CDR3 protein once. The sample has roughly 100,000 distinct CDR3 sequences, approximately 11% seen once. Noted time point: longitudinal time-point 3. Sequenced sample: PBMCs. These receptors were collected from a female donor with HTLV-1-associated myelopathy (HAM/TSP).

This clonotype showed up many times. This chain uses TRBV4-2 with TRBJ2-7; possible D gene TRBD2, 6 bases. Between the trimmed V and J ends, which lost 0 bases and 2 bases, there was a span of 14 bases. Per the germline V gene, CDR1 is LGHNA and CDR2 is YNFKEQ. This CDR3 has 16 amino acids. The DNA for the CDR3 is TGTGCCAGCAGCCAAGATAGTGGGGGACTTACCTACGAGCAGTACTTC. This translates into CASSQDSGGLTYEQYF.

There are many counts of this clonotype. The chain employs TRBV2 and TRBJ2-1, with D possibly TRBD1 on 6 matching bases. Between the trimmed V and J ends, which lost 7 bases and 4 bases, there was a span of 14 bases. The CDR3 sequence is 14 residues long. The germline V gene has CDR1 SNHLY and CDR2 FYNNEI. The CDR3 nucleotides are TGTGCCAGCACCCGGGACATCAGATACAATGAGCAGTTCTTC. Its protein is CASTRDIRYNEQFF.

This clonotype was picked up a small number of times. The CDR3 here is CASSYRQGHTGELFF. DNA for the CDR3: TGTGCCAGCAGCTATCGACAGGGGCACACCGGGGAGCTGTTTTTT. V gene TRBV7-2 combines with J gene TRBJ2-2, with 8 bases aligning to TRBD1. The CDR3 covers 15 residues. Germline CDR1 reads SGHTA; CDR2 reads FQGNSA. V gave up 4 bases and J gave up 3 bases; unmatched junction bases: 4. Full variable domain (missing parts from reference TRBV7-2 and TRBJ2-2): GAGVSQSPSNKVTEKGKDVELRCDPISGHTALYWYRQSLGQGLEFLIYFQGNSAPDKSGLPSDRFSAERTGGSVSTLTIQRTQQEDSAVYLCASSYRQGHTGELFFGEGSRLTVL.

This clonotype was counted ten times or more. The rearrangement uses TRBV4-1 and TRBJ2-2; D gene uncertain. The CDR3 is made up of 14 amino acids. Germline V gene sequence: CDR1 MGHRA, CDR2 YSYEKL. V lost 0 bases and J lost 9, with 11 bases in between. The CDR3 sequence is CASSQDGSRRELFF. CDR3 nucleotides: TGCGCCAGCAGCCAAGATGGTTCGCGACGGGAGCTGTTTTTT.

This clonotype appeared a few times. The chain employs TRBV28 and TRBJ2-7, with D perhaps TRBD1 (6 bases). This CDR3 is built from 15 residues. CDR1 is MDHEN, CDR2 SYDVKM, per germline. V lost 1 base, J lost 4 bases, and 14 bases lay in between. For the CDR3, the DNA is TGTGCCAGCAGTTTATTCATCGGACAGTCTTACGAGCAGTACTTC. Amino acid sequence: CASSLFIGQSYEQYF.

This clonotype was seen at least ten times. V is TRBV5-1 and J is TRBJ1-2; TRBD1 matches 9 bases. Germline V lookup: CDR1 SGHRS, CDR2 YFSETQ. CDR3 length: 15 amino acids. J gave up 4 bases and V 3 bases, and 7 bases lay outside the gene matches. The CDR3 protein is CASSSSGTGPYGYTF. The DNA of the CDR3 is TGCGCCAGCAGCTCGTCCGGGACAGGGCCCTATGGCTACACCTTC.

This clonotype was recorded many times. J is TRBJ2-1 and V is TRBV20-1; D unclear. The germline gives CDR1 DFQATT, CDR2 SNEGSKA (reference sequence). The CDR3 consists of 14 residues. The V and J ends lost 0 bases and 4 bases respectively, with 10 bases between them. Here the CDR3 reads CSAREVPMYNEQFF. The CDR3 DNA is TGCAGTGCTAGAGAGGTCCCGATGTACAATGAGCAGTTCTTC.

This clonotype was seen a few times. The chain links TRBV12-3 or TRBV12-4 to TRBJ2-3; TRBD1 is a possible D gene (6 bases). The CDR3 runs to 15 residues. V lost 3 bases to trimming and J lost 4 bases, with 14 bases between them. The DNA of the CDR3 is TGTGCCAGCAGTTTGGACAGCCGGGGCCCAGATACGCAGTATTTT. This codes for CASSLDSRGPDTQYF.

This clonotype was observed at least ten times. The chain couples TRBV27 to TRBJ2-1, with D hard to call. V shed 2 bases and J shed 0 bases, with 8 bases lying between them. This CDR3 has 15 residues. CDR1 is MNHEY, CDR2 SMNVEV, per germline (reference sequence). This CDR3 is CASSLVSSSYNEQFF. The CDR3 DNA reads TGTGCCAGCAGTTTAGTCAGCTCCTCCTACAATGAGCAGTTCTTC.

The chain uses TRBV19 and TRBJ2-3, with D possibly matching TRBD2 (5 bases). From germline, CDR1 is LNHDA and CDR2 SQIVND (reference sequence). Trimming removed 6 bases at V and 5 bases at J, with 15 bases between. The CDR3 extends over 14 amino acids. The CDR3 region has the DNA TGTGCCAGTAGAGTAAGCAGAGGGAGAGATACGCAGTATTTT. Its translation: CASRVSRGRDTQYF.

As concerns this clonotype: A much larger clone sits a single nucleotide away, making a read error possible. J is TRBJ2-3 and V is TRBV5-1, with 8 bases aligning to TRBD1. V was clipped by 4 bases and J by 5 bases; unmatched bases: 9. The CDR3 extends over 15 amino acids. CDR1 and CDR2 from the germline V gene are SGHRS and YFSETQ. In DNA, the CDR3 is TGCGCCAGCAGCCCGGACGGACAGGGCCTAGATACGCAGTATTTT. The encoded protein is CASSPDGQGLDTQYF.

About this clonotype itself: Possible read error: a much larger clone is one base away. This chain connects TRBV4-2 to TRBJ1-6, with D possibly being TRBD1 (6 bases). V dropped 0 bases and J dropped 7 bases, with 16 bases sitting between them. The V gene's germline CDR1 is LGHNA and CDR2 YNFKEQ. The CDR3 contains 17 residues. The CDR3: CASSQEDVQGTNSPLHF. The CDR3 nucleotides read TGTGCCAGCAGCCAAGAGGATGTGCAGGGGACGAATTCACCCCTCCACTTT.

This clonotype was detected many times. The CDR3 protein is CSAPGQGDEQFF. The DNA for the CDR3 is TGCAGTGCTCCGGGACAGGGGGATGAGCAGTTCTTC. The rearrangement links TRBV20-1 to TRBJ2-1; TRBD1 aligns across 11 bases. CDR1 and CDR2 (germline): DFQATT, SNEGSKA (reference sequence). Trimming cost V 5 bases and J 8 bases; bases outside gene matches: 2. This CDR3 has 12 residues.

This clonotype was detected ten times or more. The genes are TRBV5-1 and TRBJ2-7, with TRBD1 identical over 10 bases. With V trimmed by 0 bases and J by 6 bases, 3 bases remained unmatched. CDR3 length: 14 residues. CDR1 and CDR2 (germline): SGHRS, YFSETQ. This CDR3 is CASSLGTGGREQYF. CDR3 sequence (DNA): TGCGCCAGCAGCTTGGGGACAGGGGGACGCGAGCAGTACTTC.

This clonotype occurred many times. The chain uses TRBV5-1 and TRBJ2-6, with D perhaps TRBD1 (5 bases). Germline V gene lookup returns CDR1 SGHRS and CDR2 YFSETQ. V lost 4 bases and J 0 bases, leaving 8 bases between the germline ends. This CDR3 has 15 residues. CDR3 protein: CASSTDSSGANVLTF. In DNA form, the CDR3 reads TGCGCCAGCAGCACCGACAGCTCTGGGGCCAACGTCCTGACTTTC.

This clonotype was counted many times. The chain carries TRBV7-9 and TRBJ2-1, with 7 bases aligning to TRBD2. The trim removed 3 bases at V and 4 bases at J, leaving 6 bases unmatched. The CDR3 extends over 15 amino acids. CDR1 is SEHNR and CDR2 is FQNEAQ in the germline V gene (reference sequence). This CDR3 is CASSLGGVLYNEQFF. Written as DNA, the CDR3 is TGTGCCAGCAGCTTGGGAGGGGTCCTATACAATGAGCAGTTCTTC.

In this sample, this clonotype is medium-sized (0.01 to 0.1%). The chain couples TRBV12-3 or TRBV12-4 to TRBJ2-2; D tentatively fits TRBD1 or TRBD2 (5 bases each). V dropped 2 bases and J dropped 1 base, with 11 bases sitting between them. The CDR3 is 16 amino acids. In DNA, the CDR3 is TGTGCCAGCAGTTTAATGGGGACGGTGAACACCGGGGAGCTGTTTTTT. This codes for CASSLMGTVNTGELFF.

This clonotype showed up just a few times. CDR3 sequence: CASSSGAANTGELFF. CDR3 sequence (DNA): TGTGCCAGCAGCTCGGGGGCAGCGAACACCGGGGAGCTGTTTTTT. The V call is TRBV7-7, the J call TRBJ2-2; D may be TRBD1 or TRBD2 (6 bases each). This CDR3 has 15 amino acids. CDR1 is SSHAT, CDR2 FNYEAQ, per germline (reference sequence). The V gene lost 4 bases and the J gene lost 0 bases, with 9 bases spanning the gap.

The chain couples TRBV20-1 to TRBJ2-2; 8 bases align to TRBD1. From germline, CDR1 is DFQATT and CDR2 SNEGSKA (reference sequence). This CDR3 is 14 amino acids long. V was clipped by 6 bases and J by 1 base; unmatched bases: 4. The CDR3 loop reads CSAADRGNTGELFF. As DNA, the CDR3 is TGCAGTGCCGCCGACAGGGGGAACACCGGGGAGCTGTTTTTT.

The gene calls are TRBV7-8 and TRBJ1-1; D uncertain. Looked up from germline, CDR1 is SGHVS and CDR2 is FQNEAQ. The CDR3 totals 15 residues. The germline V and J ends were trimmed by 1 base and 4 bases, with 13 bases remaining between them. The CDR3 loop is CASSLEVLVGTEAFF. DNA of the CDR3: TGTGCCAGCAGCTTAGAAGTACTCGTGGGCACTGAAGCTTTCTTT. The complete variable domain, with remaining parts taken from reference TRBV7-8 and TRBJ1-1, reads GAGVSQSPRYKVAKRGQDVALRCDPISGHVSLFWYQQALGQGPEFLTYFQNEAQLDKSGLPSDRFFAERPEGSVSTLKIQRTQQEDSAVYLCASSLEVLVGTEAFFGQGTRLTVV.

The chain has TRBV28 and TRBJ2-3, with 7 bases identical to TRBD1. The CDR3 is 15 amino acids. V shed 9 bases, J shed 8 bases, and the junction held 17 bases outside the gene matches. The germline V gene has CDR1 MDHEN and CDR2 SYDVKM. DNA of the CDR3: TGTGCCAGTAACTTCGACAGGGATAGCACATGTACGCAGTATTTT. Its translation is CASNFDRDSTCTQYF.

This clonotype appeared a few times. This chain joins TRBV6-6 and TRBJ1-2, with D possibly matching TRBD1 (6 bases). Trimming took off 5 bases at V and 2 bases at J, with 21 bases between the two ends. Germline V CDR1 and CDR2: MNHNY, SVGAGI (reference sequence). The CDR3 extends over 17 amino acids. CDR3 region: CASSPDGGRVNNYGYTF. CDR3 bases: TGTGCCAGCAGTCCCGATGGGGGCAGGGTAAACAACTATGGCTACACCTTC.

Many counts were recorded for this clonotype. V is TRBV5-5 and J is TRBJ2-7, with 7 nucleotides matching TRBD1. The CDR3 is 15 residues long. After removal of 0 bases from V and 2 bases from J, the junction contained 5 bases not matched to a gene. CDR1 and CDR2 (germline): SGHKS, YYEKEE (reference sequence). CDR3 sequence: CASSLGPGQTYEQYF. The DNA of the CDR3 is TGTGCCAGCAGCTTGGGGCCGGGACAGACCTACGAGCAGTACTTC.

This chain links TRBV5-1 with TRBJ1-3; D gene ambiguous. Trimming pared 4 bases from V and 2 bases from J, leaving 10 bases between. The CDR3 covers 14 residues. Germline CDR1 reads SGHRS; CDR2 reads YFSETQ. As DNA, the CDR3 is TGCGCCAGCAGCGAAGGGTCAACTGGAAACACCATATATTTT. This encodes CASSEGSTGNTIYF.

At least ten counts were recorded for this clonotype. CDR3 amino acids: CASSGEELRDGFTDTQYF. The CDR3 region has the DNA TGCGCCAGCAGTGGCGAAGAACTAAGGGACGGTTTCACAGATACGCAGTATTTT. V gene TRBV10-1 combines with J gene TRBJ2-3; possibly TRBD1 or TRBD2 for D (5 bases each). Germline V gene data show CDR1 as WNHNN and CDR2 as SYGVQD (reference sequence). V lost 4 bases and J lost 2, with 22 bases in between. The length of the CDR3 is 18 residues.

The table lists this clonotype with a few counts. J is TRBJ2-7 and V is TRBV7-2; tentatively, D is TRBD2 (6 bases). The CDR3 extends over 13 amino acids. Trimming took off 7 bases at V and 1 base at J, with 11 bases between the two ends. Germline CDR1 reads SGHTA; CDR2 reads FQGNSA. CDR3 in DNA: TGTGCCAGCACCCACGGAGGGTCCTACGAGCAGTACTTC. It translates to CASTHGGSYEQYF.